This TCR beta chain came from a study of T cells after yellow fever vaccination. Study details: With SMART-Seq v4 Ultra Low Input, the fractions containing low cell numbers were prepared.

CDR3 length: 15 residues. V lost 0 bases and J 6 bases, leaving 13 bases between the germline ends. Germline-derived CDR1 and CDR2 are SGHDT and YYEEEE. General study results and limits: The booster saw the reappearance of most primary-vaccination clones (roughly 97% CD4, less than 90% CD8).

Of note for this clonotype: Antigen specificity is unknown.

Each CDR3 protein is one row after TCRdb ran MiXCR on the 5' RACE reads. Among some 320,000 distinct CDR3 sequences listed, roughly 4.3% were seen once. Material: PBMCs, obtained 5 days after the yellow fever booster vaccination. The chain is built from TRBV5-6 and TRBJ1-5, with D unclear. The TCR sequence derives from a man between 18 and 29 years old who received the YFV17D yellow fever vaccine. The CDR3 protein is CASSLGPLRPQPQHF. CDR3 DNA: TGTGCCAGCAGCTTGGGTCCCCTTCGGCCTCAGCCCCAGCATTTT.